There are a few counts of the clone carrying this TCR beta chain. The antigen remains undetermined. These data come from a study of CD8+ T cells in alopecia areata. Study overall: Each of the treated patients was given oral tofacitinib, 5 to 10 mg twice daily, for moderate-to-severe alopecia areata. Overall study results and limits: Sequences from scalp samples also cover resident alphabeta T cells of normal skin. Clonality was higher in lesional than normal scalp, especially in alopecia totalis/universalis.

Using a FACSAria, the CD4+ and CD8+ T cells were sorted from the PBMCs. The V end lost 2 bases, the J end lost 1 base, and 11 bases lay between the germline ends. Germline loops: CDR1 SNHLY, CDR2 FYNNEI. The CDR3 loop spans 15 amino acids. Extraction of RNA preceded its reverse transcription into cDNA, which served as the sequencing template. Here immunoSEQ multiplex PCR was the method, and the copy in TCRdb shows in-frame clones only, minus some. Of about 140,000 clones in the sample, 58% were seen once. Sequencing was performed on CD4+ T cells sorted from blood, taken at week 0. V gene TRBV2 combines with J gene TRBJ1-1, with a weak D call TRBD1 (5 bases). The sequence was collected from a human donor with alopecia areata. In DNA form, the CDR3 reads TGTGCCAGCAGTGAAACAGGCCTTTCGAACACTGAAGCTTTCTTT. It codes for CASSETGLSNTEAFF.